The table lists the clone carrying this T cell receptor (beta chain) with a few counts. This specimen comes from a study of patients and donors after allogeneic stem cell transplantation. TCRdb re-called the RT-PCR reads with MiXCR, one entry per CDR3 protein. The repertoire holds about 150,000 distinct CDR3 sequences, with about two fifths as singletons. The receptor was isolated from a human donor who was either an allogeneic HSCT recipient or a stem cell or donor lymphocyte infusion donor (not recorded which). It is not recorded whose cells these are; they may come from a transplant donor. The sequenced material came from blood, either unsorted or a sorted T cell fraction (not recorded which).

The CDR3 loop is CASSIDRGDQPQHF. In DNA form, the CDR3 reads TGTGCCAGCAGCATCGACAGGGGAGATCAGCCCCAGCATTTT. The chain employs TRBV12-3 or TRBV12-4 and TRBJ1-5, with 8 bases aligning to TRBD1. The length of the CDR3 is 14 residues. Trimming cost V 6 bases and J 5 bases; bases outside gene matches: 6.